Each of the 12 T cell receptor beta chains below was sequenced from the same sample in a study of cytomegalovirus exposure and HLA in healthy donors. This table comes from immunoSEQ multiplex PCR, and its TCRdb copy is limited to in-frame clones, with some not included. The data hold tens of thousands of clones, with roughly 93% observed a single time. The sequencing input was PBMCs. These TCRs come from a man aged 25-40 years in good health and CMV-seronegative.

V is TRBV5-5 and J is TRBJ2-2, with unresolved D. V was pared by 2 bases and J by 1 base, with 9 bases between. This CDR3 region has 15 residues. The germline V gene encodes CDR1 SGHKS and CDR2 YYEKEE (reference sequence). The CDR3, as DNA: TGTGCCAGCAGCTTTCGGTCCGGGAACACCGGGGAGCTGTTTTTT. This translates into CASSFRSGNTGELFF.

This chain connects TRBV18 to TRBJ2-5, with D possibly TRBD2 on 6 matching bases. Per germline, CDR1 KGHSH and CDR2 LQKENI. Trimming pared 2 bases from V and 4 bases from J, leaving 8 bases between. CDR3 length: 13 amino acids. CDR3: CASSPMGGETQYF. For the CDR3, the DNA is TGTGCCAGCTCACCAATGGGGGGAGAGACCCAGTACTTC.

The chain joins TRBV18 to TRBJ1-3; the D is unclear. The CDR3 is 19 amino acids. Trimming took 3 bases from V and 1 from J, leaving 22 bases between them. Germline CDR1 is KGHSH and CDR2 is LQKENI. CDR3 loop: CASSPSGTQRFVSGNTIYF. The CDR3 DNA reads TGTGCCAGCTCACCTTCGGGTACACAAAGGTTCGTTTCTGGAAACACCATATATTTT.

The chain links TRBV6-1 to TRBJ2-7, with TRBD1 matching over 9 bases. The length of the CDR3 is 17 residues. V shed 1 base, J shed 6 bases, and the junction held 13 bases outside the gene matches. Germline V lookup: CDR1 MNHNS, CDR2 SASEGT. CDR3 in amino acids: CASSEGVSGTGRAEQYF. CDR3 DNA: TGTGCCAGCAGTGAAGGGGTTTCGGGGACAGGGAGGGCCGAGCAGTACTTC.

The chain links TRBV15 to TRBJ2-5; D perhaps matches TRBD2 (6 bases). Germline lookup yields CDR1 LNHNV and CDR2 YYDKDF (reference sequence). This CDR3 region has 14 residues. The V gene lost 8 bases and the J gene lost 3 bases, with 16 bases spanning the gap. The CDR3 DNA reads TGTGCCACCCACCCCGCGGGAAAGGAAGAGACCCAGTACTTC. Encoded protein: CATHPAGKEETQYF.

The CDR3 DNA is TGTGCCAGCAGCGGACGGACAGGGTCCCCTCCCTACGAGCAGTACTTC. It yields the protein CASSGRTGSPPYEQYF. The V call is TRBV5-5, the J call TRBJ2-7, with TRBD1 matching 8 bases. In germline, CDR1 is SGHKS, CDR2 YYEKEE (reference sequence). J was trimmed by 2 bases and V by 4 bases; bases with no gene match: 11. The CDR3 is 16 amino acids.

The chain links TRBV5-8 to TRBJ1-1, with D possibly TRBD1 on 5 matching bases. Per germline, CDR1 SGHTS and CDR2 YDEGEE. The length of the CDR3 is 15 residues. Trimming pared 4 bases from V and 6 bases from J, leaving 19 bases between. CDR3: CASSGWLRGKAEAFF. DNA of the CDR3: TGTGCCAGCAGCGGCTGGCTGCGGGGGAAGGCTGAAGCTTTCTTT.

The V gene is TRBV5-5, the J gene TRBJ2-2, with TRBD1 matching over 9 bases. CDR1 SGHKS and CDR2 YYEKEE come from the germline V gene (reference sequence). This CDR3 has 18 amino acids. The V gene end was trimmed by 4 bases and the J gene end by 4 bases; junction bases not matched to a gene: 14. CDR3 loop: CASSRSIGTGRSTGELFF. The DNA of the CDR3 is TGTGCCAGCAGCCGATCGATCGGGACAGGGCGTTCCACCGGGGAGCTGTTTTTT.

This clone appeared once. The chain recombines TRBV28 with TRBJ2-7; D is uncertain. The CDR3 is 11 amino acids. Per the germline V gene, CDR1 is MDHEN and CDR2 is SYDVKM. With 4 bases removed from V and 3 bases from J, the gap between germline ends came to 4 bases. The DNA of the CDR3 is TGTGCCAGCAGTTCCTACTACGAGCAGTACTTC. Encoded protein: CASSSYYEQYF.

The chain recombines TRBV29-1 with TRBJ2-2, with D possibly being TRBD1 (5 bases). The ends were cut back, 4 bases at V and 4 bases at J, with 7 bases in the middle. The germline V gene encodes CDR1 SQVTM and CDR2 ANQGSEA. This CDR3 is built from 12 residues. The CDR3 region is CSVGQGTGELFF. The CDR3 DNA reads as TGCAGCGTTGGTCAGGGCACCGGGGAGCTGTTTTTT.

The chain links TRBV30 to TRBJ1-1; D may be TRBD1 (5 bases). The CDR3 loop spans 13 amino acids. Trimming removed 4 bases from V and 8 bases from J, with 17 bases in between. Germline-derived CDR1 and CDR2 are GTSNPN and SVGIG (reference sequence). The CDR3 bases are TGTGCCTGGATGCGGACACGAAAGGGGGAAGCTTTCTTT. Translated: CAWMRTRKGEAFF.

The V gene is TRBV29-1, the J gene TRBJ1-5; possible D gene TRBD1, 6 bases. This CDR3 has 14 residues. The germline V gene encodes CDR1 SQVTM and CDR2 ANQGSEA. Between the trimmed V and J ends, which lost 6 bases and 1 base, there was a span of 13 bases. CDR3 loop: CSVGGGGSNQPQHF. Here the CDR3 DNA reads TGCAGCGTGGGGGGAGGGGGAAGCAATCAGCCCCAGCATTTT. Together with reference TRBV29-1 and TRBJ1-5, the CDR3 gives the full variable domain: SAVISQKPSRDICQRGTSLTIQCQVDSQVTMMFWYRQQPGQSLTLIATANQGSEATYESGFVIDKFPISRPNLTFSTLTVSNMSPEDSSIYLCSVGGGGSNQPQHFGDGTRLSIL.